Below are 21 T cell receptor beta chains sequenced from a single sample in a study of T-cell memory formation after mild COVID-19. TCRdb redid the calling of the 5' RACE reads with MiXCR, one entry per CDR3 protein. The sample carries under 550,000 distinct CDR3 sequences, under 20% recorded once. Sequenced sample: PBMCs or a T cell subset sorted from them (not recorded which). These receptors were collected from a man younger than 35 who had mild COVID-19 (a few samples of this study predate the infection). Cell type and time point are not known.

The sample holds a few counts of this clonotype. CDR3 bases: TGTGCCAGCAGCTTACTCGGGACTGCGAACACCGGGGAGCTGTTTTTT. Protein sequence: CASSLLGTANTGELFF. This chain joins TRBV7-8 and TRBJ2-2, with D possibly TRBD2 on 6 matching bases. In germline, CDR1 is SGHVS, CDR2 FQNEAQ. The CDR3 extends over 16 amino acids. V lost 2 bases and J lost 0, with 10 bases in between. Using reference TRBV7-8 and TRBJ2-2 for the parts outside the CDR3, the full variable domain is GAGVSQSPRYKVAKRGQDVALRCDPISGHVSLFWYQQALGQGPEFLTYFQNEAQLDKSGLPSDRFFAERPEGSVSTLKIQRTQQEDSAVYLCASSLLGTANTGELFFGEGSRLTVL.

The gene calls are TRBV4-3 and TRBJ2-3, with TRBD1 as a possible D gene (6 bases). V dropped 0 bases and J dropped 1 base, with 11 bases sitting between them. CDR3 length: 16 residues. Germline V gene lookup returns CDR1 LGHNA and CDR2 YSLEER. DNA for the CDR3: TGCGCCAGCAGCCAAGATCCAGGGGAAGGCACAGATACGCAGTATTTT. The encoded protein is CASSQDPGEGTDTQYF.

In its sample, this clonotype was seen a few times. The V gene is TRBV5-1, the J gene TRBJ1-1; no clear D gene. The germline V gene has CDR1 SGHRS and CDR2 YFSETQ. V dropped 0 bases and J dropped 3 bases, with 6 bases sitting between them. The CDR3 loop spans 13 amino acids. In DNA, the CDR3 is TGCGCCAGCAGCTTGGATCCTGACACTGAAGCTTTCTTT. Its translation: CASSLDPDTEAFF.

This clonotype has only a few counts. The chain has TRBV20-1 and TRBJ2-1, with 7 bases matching TRBD1. V gave up 3 bases and J gave up 7 bases; unmatched junction bases: 15. Germline CDR1 reads DFQATT; CDR2 reads SNEGSKA (reference sequence). This CDR3 contains 16 residues. The CDR3 nucleotides are TGCAGTGCTAGGCAGCAGACAGGGAATTCGTGGAATGAGCAGTTCTTC. It codes for CSARQQTGNSWNEQFF.

This clonotype was counted a few times. The V and J genes are TRBV5-1 and TRBJ2-7; the match to TRBD2 covers 13 bases. The germline V gene encodes CDR1 SGHRS and CDR2 YFSETQ. Losses at the gene ends were 3 bases for V and 4 bases for J; bases not matched to a gene: 4. The CDR3 covers 15 residues. The CDR3 nucleotides are TGCGCCAGCAGCTCCGGGACTAGCGGGGTGTACGAGCAGTACTTC. The encoded protein is CASSSGTSGVYEQYF.

The sample holds many counts of this clonotype. V is TRBV7-3 and J is TRBJ1-6; tentative D call: TRBD1 (5 bases). CDR1 SGHTA and CDR2 FQGTGA come from the germline V gene. The CDR3 covers 13 residues. The V gene lost 5 bases and the J gene lost 7 bases, with 9 bases spanning the gap. The CDR3 DNA follows: TGTGCCAGCAGCCCAGGGACCAATTCACCCCTCCACTTT. This sequence encodes CASSPGTNSPLHF.

The table lists this clonotype with a few counts. The chain links TRBV27 to TRBJ2-5, with D tentatively TRBD1 or TRBD2 (5 bases each). The CDR3 runs to 15 residues. Between the trimmed V and J ends, which lost 5 bases and 4 bases, there was a span of 17 bases. Germline V gives CDR1 MNHEY, CDR2 SMNVEV (reference sequence). The CDR3 is CASSPRQFTRETQYF. In DNA form, the CDR3 reads TGTGCCAGCAGTCCTAGACAGTTCACTAGAGAGACCCAGTACTTC.

This chain joins TRBV12-3 or TRBV12-4 and TRBJ2-3; weak D call: TRBD2 (6 bases). V lost 4 bases to trimming and J lost 7 bases, with 12 bases between them. CDR3 length: 13 residues. CDR3 amino acids: CASSSSLANTQYF. CDR3 in DNA: TGTGCCAGCAGTTCCTCACTAGCTAATACGCAGTATTTT.

This clonotype was counted at least ten times. This chain connects TRBV4-3 to TRBJ2-5; possibly TRBD2 for D (5 bases). CDR1 and CDR2 from the germline V gene are LGHNA and YSLEER. The ends were cut back, 4 bases at V and 5 bases at J, with 11 bases in the middle. This CDR3 region has 13 residues. CDR3 nucleotide sequence: TGCGCCAGCAGCCGACACCGAGGGGAGACCCAGTACTTC. Protein sequence: CASSRHRGETQYF.

This clonotype was observed a few times. The CDR3: CASSLSASNTGELFF. The CDR3 DNA follows: TGTGCCAGCAGTTTATCGGCCTCGAACACCGGGGAGCTGTTTTTT. This chain connects TRBV27 to TRBJ2-2; D call uncertain. The germline V and J ends were trimmed by 0 bases and 0 bases, with 5 bases remaining between them. Germline lookup yields CDR1 MNHEY and CDR2 SMNVEV (reference sequence). The CDR3 is made up of 15 amino acids.

Here the CDR3 DNA reads TGTGCCACCAGCAGAGCACCCCTCGGGGGCGAATTCGACAATGAGCAGTTCTTC. This sequence encodes CATSRAPLGGEFDNEQFF. The chain uses TRBV15 and TRBJ2-1; D assignment may be TRBD1 or TRBD2 (6 bases each). Germline assignment: CDR1 LNHNV and CDR2 YYDKDF (reference sequence). This CDR3 region has 18 residues. Trimming pared 1 base from V and 5 bases from J, leaving 21 bases between.

This chain connects TRBV24-1 to TRBJ2-1; D remains ambiguous. Germline V gene sequence: CDR1 KGHDR, CDR2 SFDVKD. The length of the CDR3 is 12 residues. V lost 0 bases to trimming and J lost 7 bases, with 3 bases between them. This CDR3 reads CATSDLKNEQFF. The CDR3 nucleotides read TGTGCCACCAGTGATTTGAAGAATGAGCAGTTCTTC.

This chain uses TRBV27 with TRBJ2-5; D uncertain. This CDR3 is 13 amino acids long. CDR1 and CDR2 from the germline V gene are MNHEY and SMNVEV (reference sequence). Trimming took off 5 bases at V and 7 bases at J, with 14 bases between the two ends. The chain's CDR3 is CASSIQELGTQYF. The CDR3 DNA follows: TGTGCCAGCAGTATCCAGGAATTAGGGACCCAGTACTTC.

The chain employs TRBV20-1 and TRBJ1-5, with TRBD1 matching over 7 bases. Germline loops: CDR1 DFQATT, CDR2 SNEGSKA (reference sequence). The length of the CDR3 is 14 residues. As DNA, the CDR3 is TGCAGCGCCCTCTCGGACAGGCTTCTTGTGCCCCAGCATTTT. It codes for CSALSDRLLVPQHF.

This clonotype was counted a few times. The chain links TRBV28 to TRBJ2-2; D is possibly TRBD1 or TRBD2 (6 bases each). Germline V CDR1 and CDR2: MDHEN, SYDVKM. This CDR3 has 12 residues. With 9 bases removed from V and 6 bases from J, the gap between germline ends came to 11 bases. CDR3 DNA: TGTGCCAGTCGGGGGCTAGCCGGGGAGCTGTTTTTT. It translates to CASRGLAGELFF.

This clonotype was counted at least ten times. The chain is built from TRBV24-1 and TRBJ2-1; 9 bases match TRBD1. The CDR3 sequence is 15 residues long. CDR1 is KGHDR and CDR2 is SFDVKD in the germline V gene. Unmatched junction bases numbered 6, after V lost 3 bases and J lost 7 bases. The CDR3, as DNA: TGTGCCACCAGTGATCCGGGACAGGGTGAGAATGAGCAGTTCTTC. It encodes CATSDPGQGENEQFF.

This clonotype turned up a few times. The rearrangement joins TRBV6-2 or TRBV6-3 to TRBJ1-4; the D gene is possibly TRBD1 (6 bases). Germline CDR1 reads MNHEY; CDR2 reads SVGEGT. V was shortened by 6 bases and J by 8 bases, with 16 bases between the two germline ends. This CDR3 has 14 amino acids. The CDR3 region has the DNA TGTGCCAGCAGCCGGACGGGGGCCCGAGAAAAACTGTTTTTT. Protein sequence: CASSRTGAREKLFF.

The chain uses TRBV10-3 and TRBJ2-3; D not resolved. This CDR3 is 14 amino acids long. Germline CDR1 reads ENHRY; CDR2 reads SYGVKD. V lost 4 bases, J lost 2 bases, and 10 bases lay in between. CDR3: CAISGVEDTDTQYF. CDR3 coding DNA: TGTGCCATCAGTGGGGTAGAGGACACAGATACGCAGTATTTT.

The chain carries TRBV19 and TRBJ1-5; TRBD1 agrees at 7 bases. The CDR3 is 14 residues long. J lost 6 bases, V lost 5 bases, and 7 bases had no gene match. Germline lookup yields CDR1 LNHDA and CDR2 SQIVND (reference sequence). CDR3 nucleotide sequence: TGTGCCAGTAGTGGTGGAACAGGGGTTCAGCCCCAGCATTTT. Protein sequence: CASSGGTGVQPQHF.

In its sample, this clonotype was seen a few times. The chain is built from TRBV7-3 and TRBJ1-1; 7 nucleotides match TRBD1. There are 17 residues in the CDR3. Germline CDR1 SGHTA, CDR2 FQGTGA. V lost 2 bases to trimming and J lost 4 bases; unmatched junction nucleotides: 13. CDR3 coding DNA: TGTGCCAGCAGCTTACACAGGGGAGTTGGGAGCGGCACTGAAGCTTTCTTT. This codes for CASSLHRGVGSGTEAFF.

This clonotype has a handful of counts. The chain couples TRBV20-1 to TRBJ1-1, with D maybe TRBD1 (6 bases). CDR1 and CDR2 (germline): DFQATT, SNEGSKA (reference sequence). Trimming took off 4 bases at V and 6 bases at J, with 15 bases between the two ends. This CDR3 is 13 amino acids long. This chain's CDR3 is CSATSHGGAEAFF. For the CDR3, the DNA is TGCAGTGCTACCTCTCACGGGGGCGCTGAAGCTTTCTTT.